One TCR beta chain is described in this entry. The junction departs from the called germline gene at one end, perhaps through a read error. In the study's own analysis: Reference gene primers were amplified, and this amplification served to estimate nucleated cell counts. Sequencing was performed with immunoSEQ multiplex PCR; in TCRdb, only in-frame clones are kept and a portion is missing. The V and J calls and clone size were taken over from that table, and D and trimming were inferred from the DNA. Of hundreds of thousands of clones in the sample, nearly 90% were seen once. The CDR3 runs to 16 residues. Germline V CDR1 and CDR2: SGHRS, YFSETQ. These data are taken from a study of blood T cell repertoires in COVID-19. Study-wide background: Whether acute or convalescent, the COVID-19 samples came from the United States, Italy and Spain. T cells, B-cell-depleted T cells, or PBMCs provided the cDNA or gDNA that served as material.

The chain couples TRBV5-1 to TRBJ1-4; 7 bases are a match to TRBD1. Sequenced input: peripheral blood. The clonotype comes from a human donor in a cohort sampled during active COVID-19. CDR3 nucleotide sequence: TGCGCCAGCAGCTTTAACTGGGACAGACGTAATGACAAACTGTTTTTT. Protein sequence: CASSFNWDRRNDKLFF.